This passage covers 26 T cell receptor beta chains from one sample sequenced in a study of immune evolution from preneoplasia to lung adenocarcinoma. The data were produced by immunoSEQ multiplex PCR, yet TCRdb's version contains in-frame clones alone and is incomplete. The repertoire has over 4,000 clones, around 82% of them found once; the top ten carry roughly 16%. The sample taken for sequencing was FFPE adjacent normal lung tissue. The receptor set was obtained from an older donor with lung adenocarcinoma.

CDR3 coding DNA: TGCAGCGTTAGGGGGTACACTAATGAAAAACTGTTTTTT. It translates to CSVRGYTNEKLFF. The V call is TRBV29-1, the J call TRBJ1-4; the D gene is possibly TRBD1 (6 bases). V dropped 5 bases and J dropped 2 bases, with 9 bases sitting between them. This CDR3 region has 13 residues. Germline V CDR1 and CDR2: SQVTM, ANQGSEA.

The chain joins TRBV29-1 to TRBJ1-5; TRBD1 agrees at 9 bases. The CDR3 covers 20 residues. The junction had 18 bases not matched to a gene; V was cut back by 0 bases and J by 3 bases. Germline V gene sequence: CDR1 SQVTM, CDR2 ANQGSEA. The DNA of the CDR3 is TGCAGCGTTGAAGAAGGGGGAAGAGATCCCCGGACAGGGGTCAATCAGCCCCAGCATTTT. It encodes CSVEEGGRDPRTGVNQPQHF.

The gene calls are TRBV28 and TRBJ2-1, with D maybe TRBD2 (5 bases). The V end lost 1 base, the J end lost 8 bases, and 21 bases lay between the germline ends. The CDR3 covers 17 residues. From germline, CDR1 is MDHEN and CDR2 SYDVKM. CDR3 amino acids: CASSLSGDGDHSDEQFF. CDR3 nucleotide sequence: TGTGCCAGCAGTTTATCAGGCGACGGGGATCACTCCGATGAGCAGTTCTTC.

V and J are TRBV4-3 and TRBJ1-2; D gene ambiguous. This CDR3 region has 16 residues. Trimming removed 1 base from V and 4 bases from J, with 16 bases in between. Germline V gene sequence: CDR1 LGHNA, CDR2 YSLEER. The CDR3 sequence: CASSQGVRAPLYGYTF. The CDR3 DNA follows: TGCGCCAGCAGCCAAGGAGTAAGGGCTCCTCTCTATGGCTACACCTTC.

The gene calls are TRBV5-1 and TRBJ2-7, with D possibly matching TRBD1 (5 bases). The CDR3 is 15 amino acids. Trimming removed 5 bases from V and 6 bases from J, with 21 bases in between. The germline gives CDR1 SGHRS, CDR2 YFSETQ. The CDR3 DNA is TGCGCCAGCAGGCCTCAGGGATACGGTCTACGCGAGCAGTACTTC. It specifies CASRPQGYGLREQYF.

This clone was seen more than once but under ten times. The chain has TRBV6-6 and TRBJ1-4; D not certain. CDR1 and CDR2 (germline): MNHNY, SVGAGI (reference sequence). Trimming removed 5 bases from V and 14 bases from J, with 21 bases in between. CDR3 length equals 14 residues. This chain's CDR3 is CASSPTYDVYGLFF. Here the CDR3 DNA reads TGTGCCAGCAGTCCCACCTACGACGTATATGGTCTGTTTTTT.

The chain recombines TRBV27 with TRBJ2-7; the match to TRBD1 covers 9 bases. Looked up from germline, CDR1 is MNHEY and CDR2 is SMNVEV (reference sequence). CDR3 size: 15 residues. V lost 5 bases to trimming and J lost 6 bases; unmatched junction nucleotides: 11. The CDR3 loop is CASSPRTGVIVEQYF. CDR3 nucleotides: TGTGCCAGCAGTCCAAGGACAGGGGTTATCGTCGAGCAGTACTTC.

The chain is built from TRBV19 and TRBJ1-2; no clear D gene. The CDR3 loop spans 13 amino acids. Germline V lookup: CDR1 LNHDA, CDR2 SQIVND (reference sequence). V lost 1 base to trimming and J lost 3 bases, with 6 bases between them. Here the CDR3 DNA reads TGTGCCAGTAGTATAGGGGTTGACTATGGCTACACCTTC. This translates into CASSIGVDYGYTF.

The genes are TRBV5-5 and TRBJ2-7, with D uncertain. The germline gives CDR1 SGHKS, CDR2 YYEKEE (reference sequence). V gave up 3 bases and J gave up 7 bases, with 14 bases separating them. CDR3 length equals 13 residues. The CDR3 nucleotides are TGTGCCAGCAGCTATACCGCAGAACGGGAGCAGTACTTC. This translates into CASSYTAEREQYF.

The chain has TRBV14 and TRBJ2-1; TRBD2 matches at 13 bases. The CDR3 has 15 residues. J lost 9 bases, V lost 3 bases, and 5 bases had no gene match. The V gene's germline CDR1 is SGHDN and CDR2 FVKESK. The CDR3 sequence is CASSQGLAGTSEQFF. The CDR3 coding sequence is TGTGCCAGCAGCCAGGGACTAGCGGGAACTAGTGAGCAGTTCTTC. The full variable domain, in which reference TRBV14 and TRBJ2-1 provide the parts outside the CDR3, is EAGVTQFPSHSVIEKGQTVTLRCDPISGHDNLYWYRRVMGKEIKFLLHFVKESKQDESGMPNNRFLAERTGGTYSTLKVQPAELEDSGVYFCASSQGLAGTSEQFFGPGTRLTVL.

The chain couples TRBV30 to TRBJ2-5; 8 bases line up with TRBD1. There are 15 residues in the CDR3. The V and J ends lost 3 bases and 4 bases, in that order; junction bases with no gene match: 10. Germline CDR1 and CDR2: GTSNPN and SVGIG (reference sequence). The CDR3 reads CAWSYSQGAGETQYF. The CDR3 nucleotides are TGTGCCTGGAGCTATTCCCAGGGGGCGGGAGAGACCCAGTACTTC.

The chain is built from TRBV7-2 and TRBJ1-1; the D gene is possibly TRBD1 (5 bases). Trimming removed 6 bases at V and 1 base at J, with 12 bases between. The CDR3 loop spans 14 amino acids. The germline V gene encodes CDR1 SGHTA and CDR2 FQGNSA. CDR3 protein: CASRVSGANTEAFF. CDR3 coding DNA: TGTGCCAGCAGGGTGAGCGGGGCGAACACTGAAGCTTTCTTT.

This clone was seen only a few times. The genes are TRBV29-1 and TRBJ2-7; 10 positions match TRBD2. The CDR3 extends over 14 amino acids. Looked up from germline, CDR1 is SQVTM and CDR2 is ANQGSEA. The ends lost 3 bases at V and 6 bases at J; junction bases unmatched: 8. The CDR3 loop reads CSVDPSGSGSEQYF. The CDR3 DNA is TGCAGCGTTGACCCTAGCGGGAGTGGCAGCGAGCAGTACTTC.

The chain combines TRBV29-1 with TRBJ2-3, with 7 positions matching TRBD1. The CDR3 contains 14 residues. Germline V gives CDR1 SQVTM, CDR2 ANQGSEA. With 7 bases clipped from V and 1 base from J, the junction kept 8 bases outside the gene matches. The CDR3 spells CSASQGSGTDTQYF. Here the CDR3 DNA reads TGCAGCGCCTCACAGGGGTCTGGCACAGATACGCAGTATTTT.

This clone was seen more than once but under ten times. This chain connects TRBV9 to TRBJ2-3; 8 positions agree with TRBD2. After removal of 2 bases from V and 3 bases from J, the junction contained 8 bases not matched to a gene. The CDR3 totals 16 residues. The germline V gene has CDR1 SGDLS and CDR2 YYNGEE. The CDR3 nucleotides are TGTGCCAGCAGCGTGGACGCGGGAGGTCAGACAGATACGCAGTATTTT. This translates into CASSVDAGGQTDTQYF.

This sequence joins TRBV11-2 and TRBJ1-1; D is possibly TRBD1 (6 bases). Germline V gene lookup returns CDR1 SGHAT and CDR2 FQNNGV. The CDR3 covers 14 residues. Trimming pared 2 bases from V and 4 bases from J, leaving 11 bases between. DNA for the CDR3: TGTGCCAGCAGCTTACAGGGAGGGGGCACTGAAGCTTTCTTT. It codes for CASSLQGGGTEAFF.

The chain combines TRBV2 with TRBJ2-7; the D call may be TRBD1 or TRBD2 (6 bases each). There are 12 residues in the CDR3. CDR1 SNHLY and CDR2 FYNNEI come from the germline V gene. The V gene lost 4 bases and the J gene lost 7 bases, with 11 bases spanning the gap. CDR3 nucleotides: TGTGCCAGCAGTGTTGGGGGGCGGGAGCAGTACTTC. Residues: CASSVGGREQYF.

In DNA form, the CDR3 reads TGTGCCAGCAGCTGGGACAGGGGCCGGGAGCAGTACTTC. This codes for CASSWDRGREQYF. The chain uses TRBV5-6 and TRBJ2-7, with TRBD1 identical over 10 bases. Trimming removed 3 bases from V and 7 bases from J; junction bases left unmatched: 4. This CDR3 comprises 13 residues. Germline V gene data show CDR1 as SGHDT and CDR2 as YYEEEE. The full variable domain, rest sourced from reference TRBV5-6 and TRBJ2-7, is DAGVTQSPTHLIKTRGQQVTLRCSPKSGHDTVSWYQQALGQGPQFIFQYYEEEERQRGNFPDRFSGHQFPNYSSELNVNALLLGDSALYLCASSWDRGREQYFGPGTRLTVT.

The V gene is TRBV28, the J gene TRBJ2-2; 7 bases agree with TRBD2. With 7 bases clipped from V and 3 bases from J, the junction kept 11 bases outside the gene matches. Germline V gene lookup returns CDR1 MDHEN and CDR2 SYDVKM. The CDR3 consists of 16 residues. This chain's CDR3 is CASKPGLAEDTGELFF. CDR3 DNA sequence: TGTGCCAGCAAACCGGGGCTAGCGGAGGACACCGGGGAGCTGTTTTTT.

The chain carries TRBV7-2 and TRBJ1-3, with D tentatively TRBD1 (5 bases). V was pared by 2 bases and J by 4 bases, with 15 bases between. The germline V gene has CDR1 SGHTA and CDR2 FQGNSA. The CDR3 loop spans 16 amino acids. The CDR3 region has the DNA TGTGCCAGCAGCTTACGGGTGTCGGGGGTCGGAAACACCATATATTTT. Translating it yields CASSLRVSGVGNTIYF.

The rearrangement joins TRBV5-6 to TRBJ2-7; a possible D gene is TRBD1 (7 bases). Trimming shortened V by 0 bases and J by 3 bases, and 16 bases separated the two germline ends. Per the germline V gene, CDR1 is SGHDT and CDR2 is YYEEEE. CDR3 length equals 16 residues. DNA for the CDR3: TGTGCCAGCAGCTTGGTTGGACAGGAGGGCATCTACGAGCAGTACTTC. It translates to CASSLVGQEGIYEQYF.

The chain employs TRBV19 and TRBJ1-1; 7 nucleotides agree with TRBD1. V shed 2 bases, J shed 5 bases, and the junction held 8 bases outside the gene matches. The CDR3 length is 15 residues. Germline V gene sequence: CDR1 LNHDA, CDR2 SQIVND (reference sequence). The CDR3 here is CASSIIQGVDTEAFF. The CDR3 bases are TGTGCCAGTAGTATAATCCAGGGGGTGGATACTGAAGCTTTCTTT.

This chain joins TRBV2 and TRBJ2-1; no clear D gene. Germline V gives CDR1 SNHLY, CDR2 FYNNEI. The CDR3 length is 12 residues. Trimming stripped 5 bases from V and 6 bases from J, with 8 bases between. The CDR3 spells CASSLTSNEQFF. CDR3 nucleotides: TGTGCCAGCAGTCTGACAAGCAATGAGCAGTTCTTC.

The rearrangement joins TRBV5-4 to TRBJ1-4; no clear D. Trimming left V 0 bases short and J 8 bases short, with 8 bases between. From germline, CDR1 is SGHNT and CDR2 YYREEE (reference sequence). This CDR3 is 13 amino acids long. The CDR3 DNA is TGTGCCAGCAGCTTGGAACAAACAGAAAAACTGTTTTTT. Its translation is CASSLEQTEKLFF.

The chain recombines TRBV5-4 with TRBJ1-1; D is uncertain. Trimming removed 0 bases at V and 7 bases at J, with 10 bases between. The CDR3 is made up of 13 amino acids. Looked up from germline, CDR1 is SGHNT and CDR2 is YYREEE (reference sequence). The CDR3 loop reads CASSLGQQFEAFF. The CDR3, as DNA: TGTGCCAGCAGCTTGGGGCAACAGTTTGAAGCTTTCTTT.

The gene calls are TRBV5-1 and TRBJ2-1, with TRBD2 as a possible D gene (5 bases). Trimming shortened V by 2 bases and J by 12 bases, and 12 bases separated the two germline ends. The CDR3 runs 12 residues. From germline, CDR1 is SGHRS and CDR2 YFSETQ. This CDR3 is CASSFPGLGQFF. CDR3 coding DNA: TGCGCCAGCAGCTTCCCGGGGTTAGGGCAGTTCTTC.